This T cell receptor (beta chain) is drawn from a study of blood T cell repertoires in COVID-19. At the level of the study: COVID-19 samples, acute and convalescent, were from the United States, Italy and Spain. Nucleic acid was either cDNA or gDNA, and it came from T cells, B-cell-depleted T cells, or PBMCs.

In the authors' workflow: How many nucleated cells were present was estimated from reference gene primer amplification. Here immunoSEQ multiplex PCR was the method, and the copy in TCRdb shows in-frame clones only, minus some. V and J calls and clone size are as listed in that table; D and trimming were resolved from the DNA. Counted here are about 200,000 clones, about 85% occurring once; the ten biggest clones make up approximately 5%. This clone is a singleton in its sample. The CDR3 covers 16 residues. CDR1 is SGHRS and CDR2 is YFSETQ in the germline V gene. The junction had 9 bases not matched to a gene; V was cut back by 0 bases and J by 4 bases.

The clonotype was recovered from a woman aged 80 or older with acute or convalescent COVID-19. This chain connects TRBV5-1 to TRBJ2-7, with TRBD1 matching over 8 bases. Material: peripheral blood. This chain's CDR3 is CASSLVYRGAPYEQYF. The CDR3 DNA follows: TGCGCCAGCAGCTTGGTGTACAGGGGGGCTCCATACGAGCAGTACTTC.